This T cell receptor beta chain was documented in a study of blood T cells in healthy people across ages. Donors ranged from 6 to 90 years old and were healthy Caucasians in Russia. Every participating donor contributed about 10 milliliters of peripheral blood through a draw. Trimming removed 3 bases from V and 2 bases from J, with 14 bases in between. Germline values: CDR1 SGHVS, CDR2 FQNEAQ. This CDR3 is 17 amino acids long. A sample-barcoded 5' primer and a J-beta primer mix were used in a second PCR of about 7 to 12 cycles. Each cDNA molecule, via a template-switch adaptor with 12 random nucleotides, was tagged. MiXCR, applied by TCRdb to the 5' RACE reads, yields one record per CDR3 protein. The sample yields 700,000 to 950,000 distinct CDR3 sequences, 40% to 45% seen once.

What was sequenced was blood. This receptor was taken from a woman in her sixties or seventies in good health. The rearrangement uses TRBV7-8 and TRBJ2-6; D perhaps matches TRBD2 (5 bases). In DNA, the CDR3 is TGTGCCAGCAGCTTGGGGAGAGACTTAGCTGGGGCCAACGTCCTGACTTTC. As protein: CASSLGRDLAGANVLTF.